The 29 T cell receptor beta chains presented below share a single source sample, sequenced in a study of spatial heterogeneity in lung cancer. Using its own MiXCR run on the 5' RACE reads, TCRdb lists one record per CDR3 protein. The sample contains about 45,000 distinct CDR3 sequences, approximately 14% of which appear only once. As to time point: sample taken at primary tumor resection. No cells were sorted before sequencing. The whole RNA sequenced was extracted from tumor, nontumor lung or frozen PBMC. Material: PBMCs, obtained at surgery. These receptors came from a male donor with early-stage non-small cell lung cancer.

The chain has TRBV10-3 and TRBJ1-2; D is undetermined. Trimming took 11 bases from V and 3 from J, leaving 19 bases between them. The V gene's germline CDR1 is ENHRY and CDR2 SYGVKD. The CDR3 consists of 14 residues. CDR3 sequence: CAASGPSTDYGYTF. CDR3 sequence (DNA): TGTGCCGCCTCAGGCCCCTCCACAGACTATGGCTACACCTTC.

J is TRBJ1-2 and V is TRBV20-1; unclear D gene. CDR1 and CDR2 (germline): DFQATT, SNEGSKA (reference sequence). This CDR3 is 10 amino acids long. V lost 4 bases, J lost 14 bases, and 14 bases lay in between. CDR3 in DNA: TGCAGTGCTACACAGCTCCCGGGGACCTTC. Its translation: CSATQLPGTF.

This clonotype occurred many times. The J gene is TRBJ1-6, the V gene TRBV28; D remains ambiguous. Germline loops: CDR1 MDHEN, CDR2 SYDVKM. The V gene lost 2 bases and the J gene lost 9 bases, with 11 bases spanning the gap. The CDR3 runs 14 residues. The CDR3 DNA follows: TGTGCCAGCAGTTTAAGCGGGGATGCTTCACCCCTCCACTTT. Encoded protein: CASSLSGDASPLHF. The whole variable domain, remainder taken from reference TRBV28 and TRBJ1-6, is DVKVTQSSRYLVKRTGEKVFLECVQDMDHENMFWYRQDPGLGLRLIYFSYDVKMKEKGDIPEGYSVSREKKERFSLILESASTNQTSMYLCASSLSGDASPLHFGNGTRLTVT.

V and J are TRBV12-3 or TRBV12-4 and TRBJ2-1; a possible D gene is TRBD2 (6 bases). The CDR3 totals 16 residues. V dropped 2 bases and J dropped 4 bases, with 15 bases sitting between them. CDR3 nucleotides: TGTGCCAGCAGTTTAATTGGTTGGGGGGAGTACAATGAGCAGTTCTTC. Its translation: CASSLIGWGEYNEQFF.

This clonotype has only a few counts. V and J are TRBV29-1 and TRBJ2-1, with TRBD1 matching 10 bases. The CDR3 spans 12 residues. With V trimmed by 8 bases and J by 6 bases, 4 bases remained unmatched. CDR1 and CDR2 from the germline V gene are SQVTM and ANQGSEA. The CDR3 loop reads CSTRTGGNEQFF. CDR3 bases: TGCAGCACGAGGACAGGGGGCAATGAGCAGTTCTTC.

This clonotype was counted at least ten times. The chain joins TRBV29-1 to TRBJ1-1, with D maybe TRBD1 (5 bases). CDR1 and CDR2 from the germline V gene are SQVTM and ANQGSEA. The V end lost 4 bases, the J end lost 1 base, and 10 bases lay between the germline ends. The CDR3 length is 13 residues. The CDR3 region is CSVGEGTNTEAFF. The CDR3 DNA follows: TGCAGCGTTGGCGAGGGGACGAACACTGAAGCTTTCTTT.

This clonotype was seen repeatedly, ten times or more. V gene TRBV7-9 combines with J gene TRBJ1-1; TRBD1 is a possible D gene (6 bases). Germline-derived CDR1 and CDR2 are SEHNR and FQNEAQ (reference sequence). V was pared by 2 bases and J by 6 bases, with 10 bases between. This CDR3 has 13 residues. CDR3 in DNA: TGTGCCAGCAGCTTATCGGAGGGGGCTGAAGCTTTCTTT. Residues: CASSLSEGAEAFF. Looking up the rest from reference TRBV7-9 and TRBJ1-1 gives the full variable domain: DTGVSQNPRHKITKRGQNVTFRCDPISEHNRLYWYRQTLGQGPEFLTYFQNEAQLEKSRLLSDRFSAERPKGSFSTLEIQRTEQGDSAMYLCASSLSEGAEAFFGQGTRLTVV.

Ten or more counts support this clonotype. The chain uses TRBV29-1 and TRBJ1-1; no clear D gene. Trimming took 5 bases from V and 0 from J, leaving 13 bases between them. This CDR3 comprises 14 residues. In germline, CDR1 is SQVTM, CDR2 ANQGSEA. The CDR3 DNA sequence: TGCAGCGTTCGTGCTTTCGGCTTGAACACTGAAGCTTTCTTT. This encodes CSVRAFGLNTEAFF.

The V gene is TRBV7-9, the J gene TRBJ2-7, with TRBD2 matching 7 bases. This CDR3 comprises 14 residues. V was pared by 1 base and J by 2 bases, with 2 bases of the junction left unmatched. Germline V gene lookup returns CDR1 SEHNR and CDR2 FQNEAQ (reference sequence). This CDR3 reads CASSLGLAPYEQYF. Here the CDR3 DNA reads TGTGCCAGCAGCTTAGGACTAGCCCCCTACGAGCAGTACTTC.

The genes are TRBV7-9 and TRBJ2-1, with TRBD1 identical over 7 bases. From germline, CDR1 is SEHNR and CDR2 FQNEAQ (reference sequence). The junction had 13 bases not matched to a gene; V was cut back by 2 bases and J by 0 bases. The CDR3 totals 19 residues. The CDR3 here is CASSLPIQGDGSSYNEQFF. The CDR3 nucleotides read TGTGCCAGCAGCTTACCGATCCAGGGGGATGGAAGCTCCTACAATGAGCAGTTCTTC.

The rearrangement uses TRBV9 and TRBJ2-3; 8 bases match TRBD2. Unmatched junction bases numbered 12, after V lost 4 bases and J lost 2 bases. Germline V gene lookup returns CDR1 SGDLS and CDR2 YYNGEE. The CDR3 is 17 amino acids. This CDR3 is CASSPRTSPTFTDTQYF. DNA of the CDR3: TGTGCCAGCAGCCCTCGGACTAGCCCTACCTTCACAGATACGCAGTATTTT.

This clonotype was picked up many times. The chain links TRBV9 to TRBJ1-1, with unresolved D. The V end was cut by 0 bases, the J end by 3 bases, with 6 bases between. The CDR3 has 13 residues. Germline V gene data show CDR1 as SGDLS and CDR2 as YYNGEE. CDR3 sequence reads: CASSVGFYTEAFF. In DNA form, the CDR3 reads TGTGCCAGCAGCGTAGGCTTTTACACTGAAGCTTTCTTT.

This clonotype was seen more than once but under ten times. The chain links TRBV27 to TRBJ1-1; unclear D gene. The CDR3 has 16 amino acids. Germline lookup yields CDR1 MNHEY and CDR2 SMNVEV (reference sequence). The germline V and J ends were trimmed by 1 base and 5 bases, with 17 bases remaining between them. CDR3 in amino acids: CASSLWETHEGTEAFF. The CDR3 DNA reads TGTGCCAGCAGTTTATGGGAAACGCACGAAGGGACTGAAGCTTTCTTT.

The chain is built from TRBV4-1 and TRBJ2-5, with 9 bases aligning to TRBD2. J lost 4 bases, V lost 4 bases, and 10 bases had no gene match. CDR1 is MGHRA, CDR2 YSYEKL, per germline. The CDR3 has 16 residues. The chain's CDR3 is CASSRLAGMARETQYF. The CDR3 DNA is TGCGCCAGCAGCCGGCTAGCGGGAATGGCTCGAGAGACCCAGTACTTC.

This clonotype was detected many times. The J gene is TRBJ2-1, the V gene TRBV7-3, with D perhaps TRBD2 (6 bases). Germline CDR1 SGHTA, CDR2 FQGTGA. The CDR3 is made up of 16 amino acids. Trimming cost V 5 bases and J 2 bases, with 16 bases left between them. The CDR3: CASSLPGTGTYNEQFF. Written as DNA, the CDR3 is TGTGCCAGCAGCCTACCGGGGACTGGAACCTACAATGAGCAGTTCTTC.

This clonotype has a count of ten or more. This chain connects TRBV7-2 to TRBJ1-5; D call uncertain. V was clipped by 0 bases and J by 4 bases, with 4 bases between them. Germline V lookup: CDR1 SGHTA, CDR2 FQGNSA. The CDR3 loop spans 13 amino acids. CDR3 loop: CASSLALNQPQHF. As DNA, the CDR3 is TGTGCCAGCAGCTTAGCGTTAAATCAGCCCCAGCATTTT.

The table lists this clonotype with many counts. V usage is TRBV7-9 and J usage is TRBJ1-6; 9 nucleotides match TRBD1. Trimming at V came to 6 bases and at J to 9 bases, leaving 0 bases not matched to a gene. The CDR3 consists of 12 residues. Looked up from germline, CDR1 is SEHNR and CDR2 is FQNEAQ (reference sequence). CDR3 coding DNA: TGTGCCAGCAGGGACAGGGGTTCACCCCTCCACTTT. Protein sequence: CASRDRGSPLHF.

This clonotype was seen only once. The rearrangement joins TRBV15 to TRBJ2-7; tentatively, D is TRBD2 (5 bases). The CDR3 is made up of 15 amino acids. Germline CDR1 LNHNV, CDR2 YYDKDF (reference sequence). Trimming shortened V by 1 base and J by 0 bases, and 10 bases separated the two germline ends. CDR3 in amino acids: CATSRGGQSSYEQYF. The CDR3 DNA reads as TGTGCCACCAGCAGAGGCGGGCAGAGCTCCTACGAGCAGTACTTC.

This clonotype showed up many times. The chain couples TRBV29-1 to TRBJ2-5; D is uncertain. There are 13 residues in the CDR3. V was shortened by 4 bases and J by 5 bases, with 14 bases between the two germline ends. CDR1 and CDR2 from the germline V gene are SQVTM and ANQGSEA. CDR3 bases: TGCAGCGTTGGGGTCGGAAGGAAGGAGACCCAGTACTTC. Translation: CSVGVGRKETQYF. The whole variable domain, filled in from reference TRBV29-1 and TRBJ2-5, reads SAVISQKPSRDICQRGTSLTIQCQVDSQVTMMFWYRQQPGQSLTLIATANQGSEATYESGFVIDKFPISRPNLTFSTLTVSNMSPEDSSIYLCSVGVGRKETQYFGPGTRLLVL.

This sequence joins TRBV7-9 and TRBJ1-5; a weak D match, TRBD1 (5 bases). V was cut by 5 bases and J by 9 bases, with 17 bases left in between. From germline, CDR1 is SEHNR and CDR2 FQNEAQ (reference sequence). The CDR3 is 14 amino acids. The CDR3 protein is CASSPGASLGPQHF. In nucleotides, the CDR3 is TGTGCCAGCAGCCCCGGGGCCAGCCTGGGGCCCCAGCATTTT.

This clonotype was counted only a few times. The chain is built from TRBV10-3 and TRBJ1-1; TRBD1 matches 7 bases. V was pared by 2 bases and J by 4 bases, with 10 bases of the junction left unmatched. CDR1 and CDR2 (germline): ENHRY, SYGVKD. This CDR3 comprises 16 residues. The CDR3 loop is CAISERDRAWRTEAFF. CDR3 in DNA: TGTGCCATCAGTGAGCGTGACAGGGCATGGCGCACTGAAGCTTTCTTT.

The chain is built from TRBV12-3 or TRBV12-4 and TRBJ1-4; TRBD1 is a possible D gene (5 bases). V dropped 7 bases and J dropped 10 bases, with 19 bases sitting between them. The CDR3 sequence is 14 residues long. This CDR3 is CASTVGGKRGKLFF. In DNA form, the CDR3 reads TGTGCCAGCACCGTGGGGGGGAAACGTGGAAAACTGTTTTTT.

CDR3 protein: CASSPGLAGGVTQYF. Written as DNA, the CDR3 is TGTGCCAGCAGTCCGGGACTAGCGGGAGGAGTGACCCAGTACTTC. The chain carries TRBV12-3 or TRBV12-4 and TRBJ2-5; the match to TRBD2 covers 15 bases. This CDR3 comprises 15 residues. V trimming: 5 bases; J trimming: 7 bases; junction bases outside the gene matches: 5.

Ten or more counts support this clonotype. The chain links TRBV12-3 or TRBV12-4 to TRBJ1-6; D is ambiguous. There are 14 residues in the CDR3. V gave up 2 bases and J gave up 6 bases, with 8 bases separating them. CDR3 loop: CASSLSALNSPLHF. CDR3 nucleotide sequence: TGTGCCAGCAGTTTAAGTGCCCTTAATTCACCCCTCCACTTT.

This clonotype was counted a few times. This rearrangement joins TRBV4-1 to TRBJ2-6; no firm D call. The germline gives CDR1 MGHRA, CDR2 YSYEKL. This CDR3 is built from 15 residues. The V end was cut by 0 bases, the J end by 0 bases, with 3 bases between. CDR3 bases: TGCGCCAGCAGCCAAGATATCTCTGGGGCCAACGTCCTGACTTTC. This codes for CASSQDISGANVLTF.

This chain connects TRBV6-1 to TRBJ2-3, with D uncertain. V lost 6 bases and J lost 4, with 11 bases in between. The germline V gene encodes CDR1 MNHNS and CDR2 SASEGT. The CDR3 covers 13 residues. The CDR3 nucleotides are TGTGCCAGCAGAACCGGGCAGTCAGATACGCAGTATTTT. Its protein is CASRTGQSDTQYF.

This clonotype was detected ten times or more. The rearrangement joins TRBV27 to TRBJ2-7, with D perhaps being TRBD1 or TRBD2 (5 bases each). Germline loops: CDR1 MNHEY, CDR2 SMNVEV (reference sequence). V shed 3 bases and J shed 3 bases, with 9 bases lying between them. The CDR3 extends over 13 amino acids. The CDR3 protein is CASSFLGVYEQYF. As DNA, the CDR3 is TGTGCCAGCAGTTTTCTGGGGGTCTACGAGCAGTACTTC.

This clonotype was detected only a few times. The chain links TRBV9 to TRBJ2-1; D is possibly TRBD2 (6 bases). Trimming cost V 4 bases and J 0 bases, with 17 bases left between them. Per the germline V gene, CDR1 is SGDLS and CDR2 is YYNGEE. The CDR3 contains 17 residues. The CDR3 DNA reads TGTGCCAGCAGCCCCTCCGGGGGAGGATACTCCTACAATGAGCAGTTCTTC. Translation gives CASSPSGGGYSYNEQFF.

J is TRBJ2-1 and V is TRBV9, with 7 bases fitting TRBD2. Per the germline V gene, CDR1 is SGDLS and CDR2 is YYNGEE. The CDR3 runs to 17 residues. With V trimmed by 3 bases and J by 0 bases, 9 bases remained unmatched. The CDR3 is CASSARSGASSYNEQFF. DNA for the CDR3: TGTGCCAGCAGCGCCCGGAGCGGGGCGAGCTCCTACAATGAGCAGTTCTTC.